This TCR beta chain was documented in a study of beta chain features in type 1 diabetes. As every portion of the isolated RNA was reverse transcribed, the sequencing read expressed TCRB transcripts. TCRdb's table, derived via immunoSEQ multiplex PCR, lists solely in-frame clones and lacks some. The sample lists 160,000 or so clones, 11% occurring once. Trimming removed 7 bases at V and 2 bases at J, with 15 bases between. CDR1 is KGHSH, CDR2 LQKENI, per germline. There are 14 residues in the CDR3. Comments on this clone: The antigen is undetermined.

Study-wide points: The study left unresolved whether HLA type influences TCRB rearrangement.

The TCR comes from a man younger than 35 in good health. Sequenced material: central memory CD4+ T cells from blood. The chain links TRBV18 to TRBJ2-7; D unresolved. The CDR3 spells CASFPDLQTYEQYF. CDR3 bases: TGTGCCAGCTTCCCGGACCTACAAACCTACGAGCAGTACTTC.